What follows is one T cell receptor beta chain and its context. The V and J ends lost 3 bases and 4 bases respectively, with 17 bases between them. CDR1 is SNHLY, CDR2 FYNNEI, per germline. This CDR3 has 16 amino acids. Assay used: immunoSEQ multiplex PCR; TCRdb lists only in-frame clones, some missing. The table includes about 200,000 clones, approximately 80% detected once. This record comes from a study of blood T cell repertoires in COVID-19. Study as a whole: The United States, Italy and Spain supplied acute and convalescent COVID-19 samples.

The chain couples TRBV2 to TRBJ2-3; maybe TRBD1 (5 bases). This TCR derives from a woman older than 75 with acute or convalescent COVID-19. Input material: peripheral blood. The CDR3 spells CASSEAPGSGADTQYF. In DNA form, the CDR3 reads TGTGCCAGCAGTGAGGCGCCAGGGTCGGGCGCAGATACGCAGTATTTT.